One and the same sample provided the 9 T cell receptor beta chains below, sequenced in a study of blood T cell repertoires in COVID-19. Some clones are missing from TCRdb's copy, which holds only in-frame ones; the method was immunoSEQ multiplex PCR. The sample lists roughly 200,000 clones; 86% were seen once. The sequenced sample consisted of peripheral blood. All receptors derive from an elderly man with acute or convalescent COVID-19.

This rearrangement joins TRBV6-6 to TRBJ2-2, with 7 nucleotides matching TRBD2. CDR3 length: 14 residues. V trimming: 6 bases; J trimming: 4 bases; junction bases outside the gene matches: 5. Germline CDR1 MNHNY, CDR2 SVGAGI (reference sequence). CDR3 in DNA: TGTGCCAGCAGAGGGGCTAGCGGCACCGGGGAGCTGTTTTTT. Amino acids: CASRGASGTGELFF.

This chain uses TRBV5-1 with TRBJ2-7; maybe TRBD2 (6 bases). Germline CDR1 reads SGHRS; CDR2 reads YFSETQ. The CDR3 has 16 residues. The ends were cut back, 0 bases at V and 0 bases at J, with 13 bases in the middle. CDR3 sequence reads: CASSLAGVTHSYEQYV. CDR3 nucleotides: TGCGCCAGCAGCTTGGCGGGGGTAACACACTCCTACGAGCAGTACGTC.

V and J are TRBV6-5 and TRBJ1-2; perhaps TRBD1 as D (5 bases). V dropped 7 bases and J dropped 5 bases, with 14 bases sitting between them. The CDR3 length is 13 residues. Germline values: CDR1 MNHEY, CDR2 SVGAGI. The CDR3 region is CASTPGDRYGYTF. The CDR3 coding sequence is TGTGCCAGCACCCCGGGGGACCGATATGGCTACACCTTC.

The chain couples TRBV19 to TRBJ1-1; 8 bases are a match to TRBD1. Germline CDR1 reads LNHDA; CDR2 reads SQIVND (reference sequence). This CDR3 spans 14 amino acids. The junction had 3 bases not matched to a gene; V was cut back by 5 bases and J by 1 base. CDR3 in amino acids: CASSVQGGNTEAFF. The CDR3 region has the DNA TGTGCCAGTAGTGTACAGGGGGGGAACACTGAAGCTTTCTTT. The variable domain in full, with the rest retrieved from reference TRBV19 and TRBJ1-1, is DGGITQSPKYLFRKEGQNVTLSCEQNLNHDAMYWYRQDPGQGLRLIYYSQIVNDFQKGDIAEGYSVSREKKESFPLTVTSAQKNPTAFYLCASSVQGGNTEAFFGQGTRLTVV.

This clone was recorded a few times. V gene TRBV18 combines with J gene TRBJ2-1; 12 positions match TRBD2. The germline gives CDR1 KGHSH, CDR2 LQKENI. The CDR3 is made up of 15 amino acids. The junction had 12 bases not matched to a gene; V was cut back by 4 bases and J by 14 bases. CDR3 in amino acids: CASSQTSGRQFIEFF. The CDR3 nucleotides read TGTGCCAGCTCACAGACTAGCGGGAGACAGTTTATCGAGTTCTTC. The full variable domain, with the rest looked up from reference TRBV18 and TRBJ2-1, is NAGVMQNPRHLVRRRGQEARLRCSPMKGHSHVYWYRQLPEEGLKFMVYLQKENIIDESGMPKERFSAEFPKEGPSILRIQQVVRGDSAAYFCASSQTSGRQFIEFFGPGTRLTVL.

The chain joins TRBV5-1 to TRBJ2-1; 14 bases agree with TRBD2. Germline V gene sequence: CDR1 SGHRS, CDR2 YFSETQ. V gave up 4 bases and J gave up 7 bases; unmatched junction bases: 4. The CDR3 length is 15 residues. The CDR3 coding sequence is TGCGCCAGCAGCGGGGGACTAGCGGGAGAGAATGAGCAGTTCTTC. It encodes CASSGGLAGENEQFF. Filled out from reference TRBV5-1 and TRBJ2-1, the complete variable domain reads KAGVTQTPRYLIKTRGQQVTLSCSPISGHRSVSWYQQTPGQGLQFLFEYFSETQRNKGNFPGRFSGRQFSNSRSEMNVSTLELGDSALYLCASSGGLAGENEQFFGPGTRLTVL.

The chain joins TRBV12-3 or TRBV12-4 to TRBJ2-7, with TRBD1 matching over 8 bases. The CDR3 consists of 13 residues. J was trimmed by 7 bases and V by 3 bases; bases with no gene match: 5. The CDR3 bases are TGTGCCAGCAGTTTTCAGGGGGCGAGGGAGCAGTACGTC. It translates to CASSFQGAREQYV.

The genes are TRBV11-3 and TRBJ1-1; 9 bases are a match to TRBD1. V shed 6 bases and J 4 bases; nucleotides not matched to a gene: 3. CDR1 and CDR2 from the germline V gene are SGHNT and YENEEA. The CDR3 loop spans 13 amino acids. The CDR3 DNA is TGTGCCAGCAGTCAGACAGGGGGCACTGAAGCTTTCTTT. Protein product: CASSQTGGTEAFF.

This clone was seen a single time. J is TRBJ2-1 and V is TRBV11-3; D is unclear. Germline V gives CDR1 SGHNT, CDR2 YENEEA. The ends were cut back, 1 base at V and 0 bases at J, with 7 bases in the middle. The CDR3 is 15 amino acids. The CDR3 DNA reads as TGTGCCAGCAGCTTAGGTGAGAGCTCCTACAATGAGCAGTTCTTC. Its translation is CASSLGESSYNEQFF.